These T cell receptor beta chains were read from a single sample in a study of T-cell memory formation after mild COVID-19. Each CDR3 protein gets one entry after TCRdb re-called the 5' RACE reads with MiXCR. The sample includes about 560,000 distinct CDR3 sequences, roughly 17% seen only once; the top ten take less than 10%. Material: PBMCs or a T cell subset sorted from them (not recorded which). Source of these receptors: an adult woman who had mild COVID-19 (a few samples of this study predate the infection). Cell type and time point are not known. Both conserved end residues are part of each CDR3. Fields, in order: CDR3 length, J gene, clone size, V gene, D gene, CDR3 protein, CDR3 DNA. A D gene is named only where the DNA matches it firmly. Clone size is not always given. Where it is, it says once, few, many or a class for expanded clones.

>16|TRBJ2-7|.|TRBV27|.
CASSPTGHSTTYEQYF
TGTGCCAGCAGTCCGACCGGACATTCCACAACCTACGAGCAGTACTTC
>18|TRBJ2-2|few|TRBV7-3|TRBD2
CASSPPGLAGPDTGELFF
TGTGCCAGCAGTCCACCGGGACTAGCGGGGCCAGACACCGGGGAGCTGTTTTTT
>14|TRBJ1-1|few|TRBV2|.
CASSWTLKGTEAFF
TGTGCCAGCAGCTGGACCCTGAAGGGCACTGAAGCTTTCTTT
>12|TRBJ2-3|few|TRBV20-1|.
CSSALSTDTQYF
TGCAGTAGCGCCCTCAGCACAGATACGCAGTATTTT
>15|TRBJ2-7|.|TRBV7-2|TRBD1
CASSPSGQPSYEQYF
TGTGCCAGCAGCCCGTCGGGACAGCCTTCCTACGAGCAGTACTTC
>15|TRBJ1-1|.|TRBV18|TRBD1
CASSPSTGTNTEAFF
TGTGCCAGCTCACCATCGACAGGGACGAACACTGAAGCTTTCTTT
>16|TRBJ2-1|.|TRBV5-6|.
CASSLRRRQKRNEQFF
TGTGCCAGCAGCTTGCGCCGGAGACAGAAGCGCAATGAGCAGTTCTTC
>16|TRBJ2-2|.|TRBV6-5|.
CASSFTGSKNTGELFF
TGTGCCAGCAGTTTCACAGGGAGTAAGAACACCGGGGAGCTGTTTTTT
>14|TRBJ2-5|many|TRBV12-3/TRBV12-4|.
CASSLEETRETQYF
TGTGCCAGCAGTTTAGAGGAAACCAGGGAGACCCAGTACTTC
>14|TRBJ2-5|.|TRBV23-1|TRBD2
CASSVQGTRETQYF
TGCGCCAGCAGTGTTCAGGGGACTAGGGAGACCCAGTACTTC
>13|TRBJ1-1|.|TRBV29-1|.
CSVVRQMNTEAFF
TGCAGCGTTGTAAGACAGATGAACACTGAAGCTTTCTTT
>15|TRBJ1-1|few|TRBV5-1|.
CASSLSTAGNTEAFF
TGCGCCAGCAGCTTGTCCACGGCGGGGAACACTGAAGCTTTCTTT
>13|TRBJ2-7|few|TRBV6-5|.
CASSDRPGWEQYF
TGTGCCAGCAGCGACCGGCCCGGCTGGGAGCAGTACTTC
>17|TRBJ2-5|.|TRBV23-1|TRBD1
CASSHFKGDRGPETQYF
TGCGCCAGCAGTCACTTTAAGGGGGACAGGGGGCCTGAGACCCAGTACTTC
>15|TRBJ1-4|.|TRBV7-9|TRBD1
CASSDGQGGREKLFF
TGTGCCAGCAGCGACGGACAGGGGGGACGTGAAAAACTGTTTTTT
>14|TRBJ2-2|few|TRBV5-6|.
CASSGQGWTGELFF
TGTGCCAGCAGCGGGCAGGGATGGACCGGGGAGCTGTTTTTT
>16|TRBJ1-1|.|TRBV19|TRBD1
CASMLRTGPGDTEAFF
TGTGCCAGTATGCTCCGGACAGGCCCGGGGGACACTGAAGCTTTCTTT
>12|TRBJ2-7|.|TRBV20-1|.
CSATDGSYEQYF
TGCAGTGCTACGGACGGATCCTACGAGCAGTACTTC
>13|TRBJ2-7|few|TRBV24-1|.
CATSSREHYEQYF
TGTGCCACCAGTAGCCGGGAGCACTACGAGCAGTACTTC
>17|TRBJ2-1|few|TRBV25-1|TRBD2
CASSSLGASGSRDEQFF
TGTGCCAGCAGTTCCCTGGGAGCTAGCGGGAGTAGGGATGAGCAGTTCTTC
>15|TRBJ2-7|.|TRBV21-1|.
CASLPGPRSSYEQYF
TGTGCCAGCTTACCGGGCCCCCGATCATCCTACGAGCAGTACTTC
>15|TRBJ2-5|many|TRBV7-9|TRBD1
CASSQRQGEQETQYF
TGTGCCAGCAGCCAGCGACAGGGAGAACAAGAGACCCAGTACTTC
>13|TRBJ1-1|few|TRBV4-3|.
CASSHDGLAEAFF
TGCGCCAGCAGCCATGACGGACTAGCTGAAGCTTTCTTT
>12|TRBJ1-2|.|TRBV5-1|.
CASSRGREGYTF
TGCGCCAGCAGCAGGGGGAGAGAGGGCTACACCTTC
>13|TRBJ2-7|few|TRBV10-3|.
CAISVDPSYEQYF
TGTGCCATCAGTGTGGACCCCTCCTACGAGCAGTACTTC
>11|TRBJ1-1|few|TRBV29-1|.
CSVEPYLLAFF
TGCAGCGTTGAGCCTTATCTGTTGGCTTTCTTT
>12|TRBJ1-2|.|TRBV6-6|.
CASSYEPYGYTF
TGTGCCAGCAGCTACGAGCCCTATGGCTACACCTTC
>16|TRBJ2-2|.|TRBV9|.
CASSQRSGASTGELFF
TGTGCCAGCTCACAGAGATCAGGGGCCTCCACCGGGGAGCTGTTTTTT
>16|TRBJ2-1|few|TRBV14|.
CASSQDMGQVYNEQFF
TGTGCCAGCAGCCAAGATATGGGCCAGGTTTACAATGAGCAGTTCTTC
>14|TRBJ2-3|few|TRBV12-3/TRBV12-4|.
CASSPASPTDTQYF
TGTGCCAGCAGCCCAGCGAGCCCCACAGATACGCAGTATTTT
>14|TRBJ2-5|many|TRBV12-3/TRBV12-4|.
CASSLRSGKETQYF
TGTGCCAGCAGCCTAAGGAGCGGTAAAGAGACCCAGTACTTC
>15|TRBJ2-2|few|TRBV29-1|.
CSVKSLGGDTGELFF
TGCAGCGTAAAATCCTTAGGGGGAGACACCGGGGAGCTGTTTTTT
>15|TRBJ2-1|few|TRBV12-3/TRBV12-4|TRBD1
CASSSYRTGLNEQFF
TGTGCCAGCAGTTCTTACCGGACAGGCCTGAATGAGCAGTTCTTC
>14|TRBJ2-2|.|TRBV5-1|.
CASSLERSTGELFF
TGCGCCAGCAGCTTGGAGAGATCCACCGGGGAGCTGTTTTTT
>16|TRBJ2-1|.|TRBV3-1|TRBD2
CASSQDSAGGHNEQFF
TGTGCCAGCAGCCAAGATTCAGCGGGGGGGCACAATGAGCAGTTCTTC
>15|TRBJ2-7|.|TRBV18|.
CASSQPGPASYEQYF
TGTGCCAGCTCACAGCCGGGCCCCGCTTCCTACGAGCAGTACTTC
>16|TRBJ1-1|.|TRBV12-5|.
CASGLVIKSEPTEAFF
TGTGCTAGTGGTTTGGTAATCAAGTCTGAGCCCACTGAAGCTTTCTTT
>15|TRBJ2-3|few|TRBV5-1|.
CASSLIAEGTDTQYF
TGCGCCAGCAGCTTGATCGCGGAGGGCACAGATACGCAGTATTTT
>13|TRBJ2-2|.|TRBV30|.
CAWSPRVTGELFF
TGTGCCTGGAGCCCTAGGGTAACCGGGGAGCTGTTTTTT
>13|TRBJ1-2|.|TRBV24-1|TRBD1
CATSDRTGHGYTF
TGTGCCACCAGTGACCGGACAGGGCATGGCTACACCTTC
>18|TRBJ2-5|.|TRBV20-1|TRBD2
CSARRRGTSGGALETQYF
TGCAGTGCTAGACGACGCGGGACTAGCGGGGGGGCCTTGGAGACCCAGTACTTC
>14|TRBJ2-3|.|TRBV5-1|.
CASSLRTATDTQYF
TGCGCCAGCAGCCTCCGGACAGCAACAGATACGCAGTATTTT
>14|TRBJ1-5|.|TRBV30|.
CAWSVRGSYQPQHF
TGTGCCTGGAGTGTACGGGGTTCCTATCAGCCCCAGCATTTT
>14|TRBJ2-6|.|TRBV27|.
CASMTSSGANVLTF
TGTGCCAGCATGACTAGTAGTGGGGCCAACGTCCTGACTTTC
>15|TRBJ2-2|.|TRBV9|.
CASNFQGTYTGELFF
TGTGCCAGCAACTTTCAGGGGACCTACACCGGGGAGCTGTTTTTT
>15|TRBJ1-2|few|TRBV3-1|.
CASSLTTTRSLGYTF
TGTGCCAGCAGCCTAACCACCACAAGATCTCTCGGCTACACCTTC
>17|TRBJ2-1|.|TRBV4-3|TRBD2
CASSQELAGGSYNEQFF
TGCGCCAGCAGCCAAGAATTAGCGGGAGGCTCCTACAATGAGCAGTTCTTC
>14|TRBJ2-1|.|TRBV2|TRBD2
CASRTSGVYNEQFF
TGTGCCAGCAGGACTAGCGGGGTGTACAATGAGCAGTTCTTC
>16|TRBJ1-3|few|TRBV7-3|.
CASSLVRRDAGNTIYF
TGTGCCAGCAGCTTGGTTCGCAGGGACGCTGGAAACACCATATATTTT
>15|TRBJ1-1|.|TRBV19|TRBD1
CASSRTTGMNTEAFF
TGTGCCAGTAGTAGAACGACAGGGATGAACACTGAAGCTTTCTTT
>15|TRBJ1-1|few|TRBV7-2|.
CASSSSGARNTEAFF
TGTGCCAGCAGCTCCTCAGGGGCGAGGAACACTGAAGCTTTCTTT
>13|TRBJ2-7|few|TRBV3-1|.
CASSPLGHSEQYF
TGTGCCAGCAGCCCCTTGGGGCATTCCGAGCAGTACTTC
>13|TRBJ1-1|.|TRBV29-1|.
CSVRAALNTEAFF
TGCAGCGTTCGGGCCGCATTGAACACTGAAGCTTTCTTT
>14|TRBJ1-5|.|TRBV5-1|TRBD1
CASTGGLSNQPQHF
TGCGCCAGCACAGGGGGACTCTCAAATCAGCCCCAGCATTTT